The rows below give T cell receptor beta chains drawn from one sample of a study of shared clonotypes between healthy human individuals. This table comes from immunoSEQ multiplex PCR, and its TCRdb copy is limited to in-frame clones, with some not included. The sample lists approximately 740,000 clones, more than 85% occurring once. Sequencing was carried out using naive CD8+ T cells sorted from blood. The source of these receptors is a man aged 30 to 45 in good health. The CDR3 runs from the conserved cysteine through the conserved F or W. A D gene is named only where the DNA matches it firmly. Size tells how often a clone was seen (once, few, many) or the class of an expanded clone, and some rows leave it out.

TRBJ2-1 | TRBV5-6 | once | . | CASSLQDYNEQFF | TGTGCCAGCAGCTTGCAGGATTACAATGAGCAGTTCTTC
TRBJ2-5 | TRBV7-9 | . | . | CASSLGGAGWQETQYF | TGTGCCAGCAGCTTAGGGGGGGCAGGATGGCAAGAGACCCAGTACTTC
TRBJ2-7 | TRBV5-4 | few | . | CASRSQGTPASYEQYF | TGTGCCAGCAGAAGTCAGGGGACTCCTGCCTCCTACGAGCAGTACTTC
TRBJ2-3 | TRBV7-7 | . | . | CASSLTSSRLDTQYF | TGTGCCAGCAGCTTAACTAGCAGCCGTTTAGATACGCAGTATTTT
TRBJ2-7 | TRBV7-9 | once | TRBD1 | CASSLGTATQKPYEQYF | TGTGCCAGCAGCCTGGGGACAGCCACCCAAAAACCCTACGAGCAGTACTTC
TRBJ2-7 | TRBV5-1 | . | . | CASSPSVGRPYEQYF | TGCGCCAGCAGCCCTAGCGTGGGCCGACCCTACGAGCAGTACTTC
TRBJ2-7 | TRBV28 | . | TRBD1 | CASSFGRGTGAYEQYF | TGTGCCAGCAGTTTCGGGCGTGGGACAGGGGCCTACGAGCAGTACTTC
TRBJ2-7 | TRBV28 | . | TRBD1 | CASNRDRAYEQYF | TGTGCCAGCAACCGGGACAGAGCCTACGAGCAGTACTTC
TRBJ2-1 | TRBV27 | . | . | CASSLGTRGYNEQFF | TGTGCCAGCAGTTTAGGAACTCGGGGGTACAATGAGCAGTTCTTC
TRBJ2-1 | TRBV7-2 | . | . | CASTLSRTVGHEQFF | TGTGCCAGCACCCTATCAAGGACAGTAGGTCATGAGCAGTTCTTC
TRBJ2-2 | TRBV27 | . | . | CASSLWAGELFF | TGTGCCAGCAGTTTATGGGCGGGGGAGCTGTTTTTT
TRBJ1-1 | TRBV5-6 | . | . | CASSLGGSTEAFF | TGTGCCAGCAGCTTGGGCGGGAGCACTGAAGCTTTCTTT
TRBJ2-1 | TRBV7-8 | . | TRBD2 | CASSLDGLAGVNEQFF | TGTGCCAGCAGCTTAGACGGACTAGCGGGAGTTAATGAGCAGTTCTTC
TRBJ2-1 | TRBV7-6 | . | TRBD2 | CASSGLAGLSSYNEQFF | TGTGCCAGCAGCGGACTAGCGGGACTGAGCTCCTACAATGAGCAGTTCTTC
TRBJ2-7 | TRBV11-2 | once | . | CASSFIGRVQYEQYF | TGTGCCAGCAGCTTTATTGGCAGAGTACAGTACGAGCAGTACTTC
TRBJ2-1 | TRBV6-5 | . | TRBD2 | CASSSSGLAGDEQFF | TGTGCCAGCAGTTCATCGGGACTAGCGGGAGATGAGCAGTTCTTC
TRBJ1-3 | TRBV6-1 | . | . | CASSEAPGGGFGNTIYF | TGTGCCAGCAGTGAAGCGCCCGGGGGGGGCTTTGGAAACACCATATATTTT
TRBJ2-1 | TRBV7-3 | . | . | CASSPSLLLPPSYNEQFF | TGTGCCAGCAGCCCATCGCTCCTACTCCCACCCTCCTACAATGAGCAGTTCTTC
TRBJ2-1 | TRBV11-2 | . | TRBD2 | CASSPTSGTYNEQFF | TGTGCCAGCAGCCCTACTAGCGGGACCTACAATGAGCAGTTCTTC
TRBJ1-2 | TRBV14 | . | . | CASSHNPRQANYGYTF | TGTGCCAGCAGCCACAACCCCCGGCAAGCTAACTATGGCTACACCTTC
TRBJ2-7 | TRBV6-5 | . | . | CASSYSLGSYEQYF | TGTGCCAGCAGTTACTCGCTCGGATCCTACGAGCAGTACTTC
TRBJ2-1 | TRBV29-1 | . | . | CSSTGYDEQFF | TGCAGCTCAACGGGGTATGATGAGCAGTTCTTC
TRBJ1-2 | TRBV10-3 | . | . | CAISESRQAIYGYTF | TGTGCCATCAGTGAGTCGCGACAGGCTATCTATGGCTACACCTTC
TRBJ2-7 | TRBV5-8 | . | . | CASSFELGRYEQYF | TGTGCCAGCAGCTTTGAGCTAGGGCGGTACGAGCAGTACTTC
TRBJ2-1 | TRBV6-4 | . | TRBD1 | CASSPDGGQGNEQFF | TGTGCCAGCAGCCCGGATGGGGGACAGGGTAATGAGCAGTTCTTC
TRBJ2-7 | TRBV19 | . | . | CASTKSGSSYEQYF | TGTGCCAGTACTAAATCAGGTAGCTCCTACGAGCAGTACTTC
TRBJ2-2 | TRBV5-4 | . | TRBD2 | CASSFGLAESATGELFF | TGTGCCAGCAGCTTCGGACTAGCGGAATCTGCAACCGGGGAGCTGTTTTTT
TRBJ1-1 | TRBV28 | . | TRBD1 | CASSGSRQGWTEAFF | TGTGCCAGCAGTGGGTCAAGACAGGGGTGGACTGAAGCTTTCTTT
TRBJ2-5 | TRBV29-1 | . | . | CSVAVDRETQYF | TGCAGCGTTGCGGTGGACAGAGAGACCCAGTACTTC
TRBJ1-1 | TRBV4-3 | . | TRBD1 | CASSQDRVRAFF | TGCGCCAGCAGCCAGGACAGGGTGAGAGCTTTCTTT
TRBJ2-3 | TRBV6-4 | many | . | CASSDRRDPNTQYF | TGTGCCAGCAGTGACCGGCGGGACCCAAATACGCAGTATTTT
TRBJ2-1 | TRBV29-1 | . | TRBD1 | CSVRDRHNEQFF | TGCAGCGTTCGGGACAGACACAATGAGCAGTTCTTC
TRBJ2-7 | TRBV7-9 | . | . | CASSLNQGYEQYF | TGTGCCAGCAGCCTCAATCAGGGCTACGAGCAGTACTTC
TRBJ2-1 | TRBV7-3 | . | . | CASSFDNEQFF | TGTGCCAGCAGCTTCGACAATGAGCAGTTCTTC
TRBJ2-2 | TRBV7-3 | . | TRBD1 | CASSPRNRGAGTGELFF | TGTGCCAGCAGCCCACGAAACAGGGGCGCCGGCACCGGGGAGCTGTTTTTT
TRBJ2-1 | TRBV7-2 | . | TRBD2 | CASRGGESSYNEQFF | TGTGCCAGCCGCGGGGGGGAGAGCTCCTACAATGAGCAGTTCTTC
TRBJ1-5 | TRBV11-3 | . | . | CASSPGGRGDNQPQHF | TGTGCCAGCAGCCCCGGAGGGAGGGGTGACAATCAGCCCCAGCATTTT
TRBJ2-7 | TRBV19 | . | . | CASSISVSYEQYF | TGTGCCAGTAGTATCTCTGTATCCTACGAGCAGTACTTC
TRBJ2-7 | TRBV5-6 | . | TRBD2 | CASSLNAASGNYEQYF | TGTGCCAGCAGCTTGAATGCGGCTAGCGGGAACTACGAGCAGTACTTC
TRBJ2-5 | TRBV15 | . | TRBD1 | CATSNWDRGRETQYF | TGTGCCACCAGCAATTGGGACAGGGGGCGGGAGACCCAGTACTTC
TRBJ1-4 | TRBV11-1 | . | . | CASSPTRGLQTNEKLFF | TGTGCCAGCAGCCCGACCCGAGGGCTTCAGACTAATGAAAAACTGTTTTTT
TRBJ2-3 | TRBV5-1 | . | TRBD2 | CASSGGTMGSTDTQYF | TGCGCCAGCAGCGGGGGGACTATGGGGAGCACAGATACGCAGTATTTT
TRBJ2-1 | TRBV6-5 | . | . | CASSYSGIHEQFF | TGTGCCAGCAGTTATAGTGGAATCCATGAGCAGTTCTTC
TRBJ2-4 | TRBV27 | . | TRBD2 | CASSLTAGEAKNIQYF | TGTGCCAGCAGTCTGACGGCGGGAGAGGCCAAAAACATTCAGTACTTC
TRBJ1-4 | TRBV29-1 | . | TRBD1 | CSVLDSGTGTEKLFF | TGCAGCGTTCTCGACTCCGGGACAGGCACTGAAAAACTGTTTTTT